This is a list of T cell receptor beta chains from one sample in a study of blood T cell repertoires in COVID-19. Repertoires were generated with immunoSEQ multiplex PCR, while TCRdb's copy carries only in-frame clones and drops some. The data show 200,000 to 250,000 clones, around 80% seen once. Sequencing input: peripheral blood. All receptors derive from a human donor in a cohort sampled during active COVID-19. Both conserved end residues are part of each CDR3. The D gene is left open where the match is weak. Expanded clones are given a class, and other clones once, few, many or no size at all.

cdr3_nt cdr3_aa cdr3_length clone_size d_call j_call v_call
TGTGCCAGCAGGGGGGGGATAGCGGGAGCGGCCTACGAGCAGTACTTC CASRGGIAGAAYEQYF 16 NA TRBD2 TRBJ2-7 TRBV2
TGTGCCAGCATGCTCCGGTCAGGGGAGGAAAAACTGTTTTTT CASMLRSGEEKLFF 14 NA NA TRBJ1-4 TRBV2
TGTGCCAGTAGTATAGATGGTGCCAGGGGGCCCAATCAGCCCCAGCATTTT CASSIDGARGPNQPQHF 17 NA TRBD1 TRBJ1-5 TRBV19
TGTGCCTGGAGTGTACAGGGTAAGGAGCAGTTCTTC CAWSVQGKEQFF 12 NA NA TRBJ2-1 TRBV30
TGTGCCAGCAGCCGACAGGGCCCTGGCTACACCTTC CASSRQGPGYTF 12 NA TRBD1 TRBJ1-2 TRBV5-6
TGCAGCGCAGTAAAGACAGGGGCCGGCGAGCAGTACTTC CSAVKTGAGEQYF 13 NA TRBD1 TRBJ2-7 TRBV29-1
TGTGCCAGCAGCTCCACGAGCTCCTACGAGCAGTACTTC CASSSTSSYEQYF 13 NA NA TRBJ2-7 TRBV7-9
TGCGCCAGCAGTGAACAGAGCACCGGGGAGCTGTTTTTT CASSEQSTGELFF 13 NA NA TRBJ2-2 TRBV10-1
TGTGCCAGCAGTTACAGTAGCGGGAGGGCCACCGGGGAGCTGTTTTTT CASSYSSGRATGELFF 16 NA TRBD2 TRBJ2-2 TRBV6-5
TGTGCCAGCTCAGGGGGCTATAGCCTCACAGATACGCAGTATTTT CASSGGYSLTDTQYF 15 NA NA TRBJ2-3 TRBV18
TGTGCCAGCAGCCTAGCTGGGGACAGAGCCTACGAGCAGTACTTC CASSLAGDRAYEQYF 15 NA TRBD1 TRBJ2-7 TRBV3-1/TRBV3-2
TGTGCCATCAGCACAGGCCCGTCAGATACGCAGTATTTT CAISTGPSDTQYF 13 NA NA TRBJ2-3 TRBV10-3
TGTGCCAGCAGACCGGACAGGGGGAAAGTAGAGACCCAGTACTTC CASRPDRGKVETQYF 15 once TRBD1 TRBJ2-5 TRBV2
TGTGCCAGCAGTCACGGGACAGTCCTCGGGGAGCTGTTTTTT CASSHGTVLGELFF 14 NA TRBD1 TRBJ2-2 TRBV27
TGTGCCAGCAGTGATACCGCGGGGGCCTATGGCTACACCTTC CASSDTAGAYGYTF 14 few NA TRBJ1-2 TRBV6-1
TGTGCCAGCAGCTATAGACAGGGAACAACTAATGAAAAACTGTTTTTT CASSYRQGTTNEKLFF 16 NA TRBD1 TRBJ1-4 TRBV5-6
TGTGCCAGCAGTGAACCCGGACAGGGGAACTATGGCTACACCTTC CASSEPGQGNYGYTF 15 NA TRBD1 TRBJ1-2 TRBV25-1
TGTGCCAGCACTCCGGGACAGGGGATCCCCGGGGAGCTGTTTTTT CASTPGQGIPGELFF 15 NA TRBD1 TRBJ2-2 TRBV18
TGTGCTAGTGGGACCCGGGGGGGCGAGCAGTACTTC CASGTRGGEQYF 12 NA TRBD2 TRBJ2-7 TRBV12-5
TGTGCCAGCAGTTTATGGGGCGGGGGGCGCCGGGAGACCCAGTACTTC CASSLWGGGRRETQYF 16 once TRBD2 TRBJ2-5 TRBV28
TGTGCCAACTCCCTCCGGGACAGAGGCACCGGGGAGCTGTTTTTT CANSLRDRGTGELFF 15 NA TRBD1 TRBJ2-2 TRBV7-2
TGTGCCAGCAGCTTACCAGGGGCCCTCCTCAATGAGCAGTTCTTC CASSLPGALLNEQFF 15 NA NA TRBJ2-1 TRBV11-3
TGTGCCTGGAGTGAGAAAGGGGCCTCCACAGATACGCAGTATTTT CAWSEKGASTDTQYF 15 once NA TRBJ2-3 TRBV30
TGTGCCAGCAAACCCCTAGGGGGCGCGGATGGAAACACCATATATTTT CASKPLGGADGNTIYF 16 few TRBD1 TRBJ1-3 TRBV27
TGTGCCAGCTCACTGGGACTAGCGGGCCAGAATGAGCAGTTCTTC CASSLGLAGQNEQFF 15 few TRBD2 TRBJ2-1 TRBV18
TGTGCCAGCAGTTTAGGAGCAGATACGCAGTATTTT CASSLGADTQYF 12 NA NA TRBJ2-3 TRBV28
TGTGCCAGCTCACCACCCCAGACAGGGTTGCCGTACTTC CASSPPQTGLPYF 13 NA TRBD1 TRBJ2-5 TRBV18
TGCGCCAGCAGCGTAGTGGTTAGCGGAGCTTACGAGCAGTACTTC CASSVVVSGAYEQYF 15 NA NA TRBJ2-7 TRBV5-1
TGTGCCAGCAGTCCGAACGGGGGGACTGAAGCTTTCTTT CASSPNGGTEAFF 13 NA NA TRBJ1-1 TRBV27
TGTGCCAGCAGTGCAGACAGGAGCACAGATACGCAGTATTTT CASSADRSTDTQYF 14 NA NA TRBJ2-3 TRBV27
TGTGCCAGCAGCTCACAGGGGGGGATGAACACTGAAGCTTTCTTT CASSSQGGMNTEAFF 15 once TRBD1 TRBJ1-1 TRBV7-2
TGTGCCAGTAGTATAGAGCTTTGGGAAGGGGATGAGAAGTTCTTC CASSIELWEGDEKFF 15 once NA TRBJ2-1 TRBV19
TGTGCCAGCAGCTCGGGACAGTCAGAGACCCAGTACTTC CASSSGQSETQYF 13 NA TRBD1 TRBJ2-5 TRBV11-3
TGTGCCAGCAGGTTCGGGGGCAATCAGCCCCAGCATTTT CASRFGGNQPQHF 13 few NA TRBJ1-5 TRBV2
TGTGCCAGCAGTTCCCCCGGGACAGGCCATTCACCCCTCCACTTT CASSSPGTGHSPLHF 15 NA TRBD1 TRBJ1-6 TRBV28
TGTGCCAGCAGCTGGGACAGCTCCTACGAGCAGTACTTC CASSWDSSYEQYF 13 NA TRBD1 TRBJ2-7 TRBV7-2
TGTGCCAGTAGTCCCCACAGGGGCCAACAGGAGCAGTACTTC CASSPHRGQQEQYF 14 NA TRBD1 TRBJ2-7 TRBV19
TGTGCCAGCAGTCTGGTAGGACTAGCGGGAAGAGGGGCTACGCAGTATTTT CASSLVGLAGRGATQYF 17 NA TRBD2 TRBJ2-3 TRBV6-6
TGTGCCAGCAGTTACTCGAGACAGGGACAGCCCCAGCATTTT CASSYSRQGQPQHF 14 few TRBD1 TRBJ1-5 TRBV6-5
TGTGCCAGCAGCTTAGCGGGACTAGAGGCCAATAAGCAGTTCTTC CASSLAGLEANKQFF 15 NA TRBD2 TRBJ2-1 TRBV11-2
TGTGCCAGCAGCCCAGGGGGCGAGCAGTACTTC CASSPGGEQYF 11 NA TRBD1 TRBJ2-7 TRBV7-6
TGTGCCAGCAGCCCCCAGTTGAATAAGAATTCACCCCTCCACTTT CASSPQLNKNSPLHF 15 many NA TRBJ1-6 TRBV3-1/TRBV3-2
TGTGCCACCAGTGCTGAGGACATCCGCCGAGATACGCAGTATTTT CATSAEDIRRDTQYF 15 once NA TRBJ2-3 TRBV24-1
TGTGCCAGCAGTGAAGGTGGCCGAGGGCGCTCTCCGGGAGGGACCATATATTTT CASSEGGRGRSPGGTIYF 18 once NA TRBJ1-3 TRBV6-1
TGTGCCACCAGTGATGGAAGGCGGACAGCAACTGGAAACACCATATATTTT CATSDGRRTATGNTIYF 17 NA NA TRBJ1-3 TRBV24-1
TGTGCCAGCAGTTACTCGAAGATCCAGGGCACCGGGGAGCTGTTTTTT CASSYSKIQGTGELFF 16 NA NA TRBJ2-2 TRBV6-5
TGTGCCAGCAGCGAGACTCTGAACACCGGGGAGCTGTTTTTT CASSETLNTGELFF 14 NA NA TRBJ2-2 TRBV7-2
TGTGCCAGCAGTTTAGGACAGCTTCTAGCCAAAAACATTCAGTACTTC CASSLGQLLAKNIQYF 16 NA NA TRBJ2-4 TRBV28